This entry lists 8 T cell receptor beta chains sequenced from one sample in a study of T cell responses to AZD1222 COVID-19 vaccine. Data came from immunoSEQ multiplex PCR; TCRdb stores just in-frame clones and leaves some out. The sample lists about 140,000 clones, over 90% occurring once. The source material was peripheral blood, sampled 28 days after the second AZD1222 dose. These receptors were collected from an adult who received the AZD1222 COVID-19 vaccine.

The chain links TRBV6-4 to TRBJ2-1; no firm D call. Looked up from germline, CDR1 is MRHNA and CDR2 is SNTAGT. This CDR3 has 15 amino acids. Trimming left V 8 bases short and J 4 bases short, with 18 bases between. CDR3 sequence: CASGRELGPYNEQFF. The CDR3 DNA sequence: TGTGCCAGCGGGCGAGAGTTAGGTCCTTACAATGAGCAGTTCTTC.

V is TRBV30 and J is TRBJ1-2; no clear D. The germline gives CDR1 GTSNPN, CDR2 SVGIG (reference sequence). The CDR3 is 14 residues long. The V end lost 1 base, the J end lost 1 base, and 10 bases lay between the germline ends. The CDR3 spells CAWSGSDNNYGYTF. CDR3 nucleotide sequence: TGTGCCTGGAGTGGCAGTGATAATAACTATGGCTACACCTTC.

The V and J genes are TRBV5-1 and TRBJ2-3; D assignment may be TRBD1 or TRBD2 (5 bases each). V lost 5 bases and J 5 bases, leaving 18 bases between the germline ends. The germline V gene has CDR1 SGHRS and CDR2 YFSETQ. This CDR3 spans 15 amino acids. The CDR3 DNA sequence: TGCGCCAGCAGTCTACGAGGGGAATGGGGAGATACGCAGTATTTT. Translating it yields CASSLRGEWGDTQYF.

The CDR3 loop reads CASSATGGGGYTF. CDR3 DNA: TGTGCCAGTAGTGCCACAGGGGGCGGCGGCTACACCTTC. This sequence joins TRBV19 and TRBJ1-2, with 9 bases matching TRBD1. The V segment lost 5 bases and the J segment 8 bases; nucleotides outside the gene matches: 6. The CDR3 contains 13 residues. Germline loops: CDR1 LNHDA, CDR2 SQIVND (reference sequence).

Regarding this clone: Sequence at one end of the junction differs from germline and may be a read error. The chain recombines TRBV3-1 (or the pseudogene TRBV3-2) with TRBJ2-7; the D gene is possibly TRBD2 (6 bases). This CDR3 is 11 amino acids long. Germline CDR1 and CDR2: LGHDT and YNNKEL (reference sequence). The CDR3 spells CASSQLASVAF. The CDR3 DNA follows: TGTGCCAGCAGCCAACTAGCGTCGGTGGCGTTC.

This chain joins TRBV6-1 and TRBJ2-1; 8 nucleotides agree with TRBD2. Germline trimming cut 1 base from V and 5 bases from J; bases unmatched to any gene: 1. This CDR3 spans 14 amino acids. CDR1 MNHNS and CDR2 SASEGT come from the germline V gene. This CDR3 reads CASSEVREDNEQFF. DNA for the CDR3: TGTGCCAGCAGTGAAGTGCGGGAGGACAATGAGCAGTTCTTC.

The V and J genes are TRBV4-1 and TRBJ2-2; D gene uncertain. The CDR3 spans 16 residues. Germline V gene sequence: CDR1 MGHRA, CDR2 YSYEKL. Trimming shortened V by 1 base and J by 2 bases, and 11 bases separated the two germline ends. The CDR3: CASSQVRLTNTGELFF. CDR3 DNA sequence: TGCGCCAGCAGCCAAGTCAGACTCACTAACACCGGGGAGCTGTTTTTT.

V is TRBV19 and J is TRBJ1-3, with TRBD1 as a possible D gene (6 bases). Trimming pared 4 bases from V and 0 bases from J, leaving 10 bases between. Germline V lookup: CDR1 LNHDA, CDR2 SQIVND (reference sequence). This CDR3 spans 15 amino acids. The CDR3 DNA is TGTGCCAGTAGTAATGACAGGTCCTCTGGAAACACCATATATTTT. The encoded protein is CASSNDRSSGNTIYF.